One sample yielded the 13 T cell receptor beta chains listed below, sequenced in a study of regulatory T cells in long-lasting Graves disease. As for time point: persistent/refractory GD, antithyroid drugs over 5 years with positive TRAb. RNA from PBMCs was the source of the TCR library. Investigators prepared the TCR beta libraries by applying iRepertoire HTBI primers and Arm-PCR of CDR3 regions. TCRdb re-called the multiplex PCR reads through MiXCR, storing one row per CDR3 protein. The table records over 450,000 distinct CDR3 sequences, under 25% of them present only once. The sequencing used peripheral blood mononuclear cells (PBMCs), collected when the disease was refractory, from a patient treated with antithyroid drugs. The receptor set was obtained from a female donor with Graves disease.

This CDR3 reads CAWSRGGGVAFF. The DNA for the CDR3 is TGTGCCTGGAGCAGGGGTGGTGGTGTTGCTTTCTTT. The chain carries TRBV30 and TRBJ1-1; weak D call: TRBD1 (6 bases). The CDR3 length is 12 residues. V dropped 3 bases and J dropped 11 bases, with 16 bases sitting between them. The V gene's germline CDR1 is GTSNPN and CDR2 SVGIG (reference sequence).

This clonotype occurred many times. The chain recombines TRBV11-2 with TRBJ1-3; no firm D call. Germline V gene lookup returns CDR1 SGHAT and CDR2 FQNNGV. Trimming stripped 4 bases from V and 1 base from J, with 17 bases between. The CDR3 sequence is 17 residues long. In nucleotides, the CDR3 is TGTGCCAGCAGCTCCCCGGTCCGCTTGGGATCTGGAAACACCATATATTTT. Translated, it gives CASSSPVRLGSGNTIYF.

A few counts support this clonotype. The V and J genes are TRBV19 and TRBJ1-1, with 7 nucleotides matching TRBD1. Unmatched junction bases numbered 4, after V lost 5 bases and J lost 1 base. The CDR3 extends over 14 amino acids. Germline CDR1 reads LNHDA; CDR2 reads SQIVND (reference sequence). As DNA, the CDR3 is TGTGCCAGTAGTCCGGGACAGTCGAACACTGAAGCTTTCTTT. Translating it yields CASSPGQSNTEAFF.

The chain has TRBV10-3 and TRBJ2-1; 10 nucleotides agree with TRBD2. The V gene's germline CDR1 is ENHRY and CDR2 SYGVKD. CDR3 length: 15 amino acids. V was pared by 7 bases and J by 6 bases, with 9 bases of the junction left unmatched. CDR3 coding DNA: TGTGCCATCAAGGATCTAGCGGGGGCCATCAATGAGCAGTTCTTC. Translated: CAIKDLAGAINEQFF.

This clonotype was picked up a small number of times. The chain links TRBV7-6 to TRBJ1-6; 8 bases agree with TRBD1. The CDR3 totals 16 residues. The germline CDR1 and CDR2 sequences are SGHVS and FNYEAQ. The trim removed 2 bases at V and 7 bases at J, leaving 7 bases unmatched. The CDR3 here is CASSLRDRFGNSPLHF. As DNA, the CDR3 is TGTGCCAGCAGCTTAAGGGACAGGTTTGGAAATTCACCCCTCCACTTT.

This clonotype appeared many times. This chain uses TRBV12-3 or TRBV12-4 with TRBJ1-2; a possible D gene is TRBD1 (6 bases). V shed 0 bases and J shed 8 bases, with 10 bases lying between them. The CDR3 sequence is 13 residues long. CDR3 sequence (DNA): TGTGCCAGCAGTTTAGCGACAGGCCTCGGCTACACCTTC. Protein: CASSLATGLGYTF.

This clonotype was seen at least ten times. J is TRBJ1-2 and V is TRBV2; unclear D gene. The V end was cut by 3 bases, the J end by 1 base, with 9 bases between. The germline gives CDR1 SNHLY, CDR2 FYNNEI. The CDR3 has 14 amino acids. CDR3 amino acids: CASSETTDNYGYTF. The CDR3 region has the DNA TGTGCCAGCAGTGAGACTACAGATAACTATGGCTACACCTTC.

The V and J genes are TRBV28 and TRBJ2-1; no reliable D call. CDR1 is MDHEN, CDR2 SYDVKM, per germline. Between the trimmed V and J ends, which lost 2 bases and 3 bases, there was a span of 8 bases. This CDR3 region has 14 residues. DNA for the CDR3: TGTGCCAGCAGTTTAACGAAGTTCTACAATGAGCAGTTCTTC. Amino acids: CASSLTKFYNEQFF.

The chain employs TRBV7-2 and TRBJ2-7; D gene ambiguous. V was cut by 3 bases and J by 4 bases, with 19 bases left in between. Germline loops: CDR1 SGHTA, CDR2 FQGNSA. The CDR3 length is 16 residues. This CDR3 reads CASSFRKGDGRYEQYF. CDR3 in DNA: TGTGCCAGCAGCTTCAGGAAGGGCGATGGAAGGTACGAGCAGTACTTC. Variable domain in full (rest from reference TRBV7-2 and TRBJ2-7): GAGVSQSPSNKVTEKGKDVELRCDPISGHTALYWYRQSLGQGLEFLIYFQGNSAPDKSGLPSDRFSAERTGGSVSTLTIQRTQQEDSAVYLCASSFRKGDGRYEQYFGPGTRLTVT.

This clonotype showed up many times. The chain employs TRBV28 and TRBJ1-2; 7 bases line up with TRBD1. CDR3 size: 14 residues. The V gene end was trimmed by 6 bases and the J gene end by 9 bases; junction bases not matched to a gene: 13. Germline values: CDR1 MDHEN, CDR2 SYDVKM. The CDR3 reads CASRRLTGFERYTF. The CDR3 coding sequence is TGTGCCAGCAGACGCCTGACAGGGTTCGAGCGCTACACCTTC.

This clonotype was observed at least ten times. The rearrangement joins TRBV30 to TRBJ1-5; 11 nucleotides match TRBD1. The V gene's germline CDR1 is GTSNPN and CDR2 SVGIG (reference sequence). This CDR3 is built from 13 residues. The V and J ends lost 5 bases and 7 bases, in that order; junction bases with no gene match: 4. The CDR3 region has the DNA TGTGCCTGGGGACAGGGGGCCGGACAGCCCCAGCATTTT. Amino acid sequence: CAWGQGAGQPQHF.

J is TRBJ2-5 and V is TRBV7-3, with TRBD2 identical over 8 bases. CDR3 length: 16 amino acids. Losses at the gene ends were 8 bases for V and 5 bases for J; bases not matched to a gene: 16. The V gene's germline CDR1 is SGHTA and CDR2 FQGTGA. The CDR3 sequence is CASSLLGGLGAETQYF. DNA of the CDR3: TGTGCCAGCTCCTTACTGGGGGGACTAGGGGCGGAGACCCAGTACTTC.

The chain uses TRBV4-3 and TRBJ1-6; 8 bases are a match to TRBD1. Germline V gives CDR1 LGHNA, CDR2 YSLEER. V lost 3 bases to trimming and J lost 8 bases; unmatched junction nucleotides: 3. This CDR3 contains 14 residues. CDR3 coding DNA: TGCGCCAGCAGCCACGGACAGGGCGATTCACCCCTCCACTTT. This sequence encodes CASSHGQGDSPLHF.